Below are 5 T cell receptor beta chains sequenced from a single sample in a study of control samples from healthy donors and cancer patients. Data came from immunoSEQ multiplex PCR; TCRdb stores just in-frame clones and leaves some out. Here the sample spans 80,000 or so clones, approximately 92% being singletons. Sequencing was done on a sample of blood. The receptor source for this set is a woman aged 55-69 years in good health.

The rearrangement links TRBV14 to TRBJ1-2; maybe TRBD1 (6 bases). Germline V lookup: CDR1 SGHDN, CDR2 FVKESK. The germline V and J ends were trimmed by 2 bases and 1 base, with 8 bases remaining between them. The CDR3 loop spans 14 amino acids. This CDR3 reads CASSQTGLNYGYTF. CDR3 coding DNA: TGTGCCAGCAGCCAAACAGGGCTTAACTATGGCTACACCTTC.

Written as DNA, the CDR3 is TGTGCCAGCAGCTTATCACAGGCCACCTACGAGCAGTACTTC. Translation: CASSLSQATYEQYF. The chain recombines TRBV7-9 with TRBJ2-7; possible D gene TRBD1, 5 bases. Germline V CDR1 and CDR2: SEHNR, FQNEAQ (reference sequence). V lost 2 bases and J 2 bases, leaving 10 bases between the germline ends. The CDR3 spans 14 residues.

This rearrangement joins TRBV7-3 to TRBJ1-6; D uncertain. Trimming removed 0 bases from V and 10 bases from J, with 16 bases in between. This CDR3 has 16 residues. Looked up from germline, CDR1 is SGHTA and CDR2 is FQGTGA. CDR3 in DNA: TGTGCCAGCAGCTTAACGTCGAAGAGTAGCATGTCACCCCTCCACTTT. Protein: CASSLTSKSSMSPLHF.

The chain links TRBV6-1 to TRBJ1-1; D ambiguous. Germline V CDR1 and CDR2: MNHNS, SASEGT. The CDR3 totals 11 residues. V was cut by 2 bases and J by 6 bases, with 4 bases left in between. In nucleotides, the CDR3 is TGTGCCAGCAGTGAAACCCCTGAAGCTTTCTTT. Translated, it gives CASSETPEAFF.

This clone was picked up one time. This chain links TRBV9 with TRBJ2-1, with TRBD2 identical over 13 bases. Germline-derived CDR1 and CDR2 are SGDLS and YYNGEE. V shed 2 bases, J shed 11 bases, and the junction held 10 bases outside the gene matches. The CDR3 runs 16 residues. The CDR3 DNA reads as TGTGCCAGCAGCGTGAGTCCGGGACTAGCGGGAAGTCAGCAGTTCTTC. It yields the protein CASSVSPGLAGSQQFF. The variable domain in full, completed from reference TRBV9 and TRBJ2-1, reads DSGVTQTPKHLITATGQRVTLRCSPRSGDLSVYWYQQSLDQGLQFLIQYYNGEERAKGNILERFSAQQFPDLHSELNLSSLELGDSALYFCASSVSPGLAGSQQFFGPGTRLTVL.